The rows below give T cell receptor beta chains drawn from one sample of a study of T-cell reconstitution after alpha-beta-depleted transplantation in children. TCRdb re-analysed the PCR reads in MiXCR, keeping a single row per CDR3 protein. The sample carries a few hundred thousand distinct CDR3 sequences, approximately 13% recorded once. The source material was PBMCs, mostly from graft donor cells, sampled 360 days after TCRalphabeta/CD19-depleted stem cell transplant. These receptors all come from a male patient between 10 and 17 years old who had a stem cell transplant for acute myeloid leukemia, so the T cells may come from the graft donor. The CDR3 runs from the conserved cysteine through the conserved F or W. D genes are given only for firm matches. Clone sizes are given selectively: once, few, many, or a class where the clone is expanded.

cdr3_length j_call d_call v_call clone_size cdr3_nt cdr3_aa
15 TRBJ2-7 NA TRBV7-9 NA TGTGCCAGCATCAAAAGGGCAGACCTCGACTACGAGCAGTACTTC CASIKRADLDYEQYF
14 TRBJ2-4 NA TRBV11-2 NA TGTGCCAGCAGCGCCAGGGGCACCAAAAACATTCAGTACTTC CASSARGTKNIQYF
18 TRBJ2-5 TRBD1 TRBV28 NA TGTGCCAGCAGTTTCGGAACCCGGACAGGGATCGGCGATGAGACCCAGTACTTC CASSFGTRTGIGDETQYF
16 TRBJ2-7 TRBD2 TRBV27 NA TGTGCCAGCAGTTTATCAAACCCAACTAGCGGCTACGAGCAGTACTTC CASSLSNPTSGYEQYF
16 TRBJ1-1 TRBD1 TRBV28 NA TGTGCCAGCAGTCCCTACAGGGGGCGGATGAACACTGAAGCTTTCTTT CASSPYRGRMNTEAFF
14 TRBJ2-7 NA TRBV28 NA TGTGCCAGCAGCCCCCGGGTTTCTTCGGGGGAGCAGTACTTC CASSPRVSSGEQYF
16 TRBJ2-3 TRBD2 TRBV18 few TGTGCCAGCTCATCTATAGCGGGAGTAAGCACAGATACGCAGTATTTT CASSSIAGVSTDTQYF
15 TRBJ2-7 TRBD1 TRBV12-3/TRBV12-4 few TGTGCCAGCAGCCCCGGGACAGGGGATACCTACGAGCAGTACTTC CASSPGTGDTYEQYF
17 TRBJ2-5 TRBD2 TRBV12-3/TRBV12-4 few TGTGCCAGCAGCCGCCGCCTAGCGGGAGTCTCCCAAGAGACCCAGTACTTC CASSRRLAGVSQETQYF
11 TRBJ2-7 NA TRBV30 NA TGTGCCTGGATGGGGGCCTACGAGCAGTACTTC CAWMGAYEQYF
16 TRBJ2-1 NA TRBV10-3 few TGTGCCATCAGTGCGAACCGGTCCAGATACTACAATGAGCAGTTCTTC CAISANRSRYYNEQFF
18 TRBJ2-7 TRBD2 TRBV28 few TGTGCCAGCAGTTTATTGGGACTAGCGGGAGTAAGGGTCTACGAGCAGTACTTC CASSLLGLAGVRVYEQYF
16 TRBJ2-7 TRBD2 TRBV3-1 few TGTGCCAGCAGCCAAGGAATACTAGCGTTTTCCTACGAGCAGTACTTC CASSQGILAFSYEQYF
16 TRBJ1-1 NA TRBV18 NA TGTGCCAGCTCACCATCTTTCCTGCGCTGGAACACTGAAGCTTTCTTT CASSPSFLRWNTEAFF
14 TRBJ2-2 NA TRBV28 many TGTGCCAGCAGCCCGAGACTGAACACCGGGGAGCTGTTTTTT CASSPRLNTGELFF
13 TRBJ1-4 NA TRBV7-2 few TGTGCCAGCAGCCCCGGGGGGTTAGAAAAACTGTTTTTT CASSPGGLEKLFF
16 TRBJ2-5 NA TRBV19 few TGTGCCAGTAGTATAGATGGGGGAACCGGCGGGGAGACCCAGTACTTC CASSIDGGTGGETQYF
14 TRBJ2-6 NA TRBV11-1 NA TGTGCCAGCAGCTCCCCGGGTGGGGCCAACGTCCTGACTTTC CASSSPGGANVLTF
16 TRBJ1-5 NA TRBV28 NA TGTGCCAGCAGCCCCCATTTGTTGCATAGCAATCAGCCCCAGCATTTT CASSPHLLHSNQPQHF
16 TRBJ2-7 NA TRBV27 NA TGTGCCAGCAGTACGGAGAGGGGCGCGTTTCCCTACGAGCAGTACTTC CASSTERGAFPYEQYF
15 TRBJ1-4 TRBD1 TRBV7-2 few TGTGCCAGCAGGTCTGACAGGGAGGTTTGTGAAAAACTGTTTTTT CASRSDREVCEKLFF
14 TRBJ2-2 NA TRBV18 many TGTGCCAGCTCACCATCGAGGGGATCCGGGGAGCTGTTTTTT CASSPSRGSGELFF
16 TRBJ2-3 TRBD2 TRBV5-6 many TGTGCCAGCAGCTTGGCCGGGACTAGATACACAGATACGCAGTATTTT CASSLAGTRYTDTQYF
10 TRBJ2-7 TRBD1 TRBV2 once TGTGCCAGCAGCTGGGACAGGGAGTACTTC CASSWDREYF
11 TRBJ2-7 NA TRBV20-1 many TGCAGTGCTAGTGGGGGCTACGAGCAGTACTTC CSASGGYEQYF
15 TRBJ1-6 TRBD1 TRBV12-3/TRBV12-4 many TGTGCCAGCAGTTTAGCGACAGGGGTCGGGTCACCCCTCCACTTT CASSLATGVGSPLHF
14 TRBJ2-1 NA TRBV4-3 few TGCGCCAGCAGCCAAGATGCCGGGTCCCATGAGCAGTTCTTC CASSQDAGSHEQFF
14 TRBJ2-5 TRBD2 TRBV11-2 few TGTGCCAGCAGGCGGACTAGCGGAAAAGAGACCCAGTACTTC CASRRTSGKETQYF
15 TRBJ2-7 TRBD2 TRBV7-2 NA TGTGCCAGCAGCTTGGATCGACTAGCGGCCTACGAGCAGTACTTC CASSLDRLAAYEQYF
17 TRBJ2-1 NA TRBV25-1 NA TGTGCCAGCAGTGAATATGGTCGGGACAACTCCTACAATGAGCAGTTCTTC CASSEYGRDNSYNEQFF
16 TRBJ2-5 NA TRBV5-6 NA TGTGCCAGCAGCTTGGTCCGAGGGGCGCTGTTTGAGACCCAGTACTTC CASSLVRGALFETQYF
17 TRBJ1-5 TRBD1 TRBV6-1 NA TGTGCCAGCAGGCACGACCTCGGGACAGGGAGAAATCAGCCCCAGCATTTT CASRHDLGTGRNQPQHF
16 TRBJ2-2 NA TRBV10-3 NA TGTGCCATCAGTGGCCCGACCCCGACGAACACCGGGGAGCTGTTTTTT CAISGPTPTNTGELFF
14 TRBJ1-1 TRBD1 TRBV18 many TGTGCCAGCTCACGGACAGGGGGAGACACTGAAGCTTTCTTT CASSRTGGDTEAFF
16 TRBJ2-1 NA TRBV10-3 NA TGTGCCATCAGTGAGTTCCCCCGGGTCCTCACGAATGAGCAGTTCTTC CAISEFPRVLTNEQFF
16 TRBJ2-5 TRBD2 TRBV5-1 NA TGCGCCAGCAGTACCGGGACTAGCCGGTTTCAAGAGACCCAGTACTTC CASSTGTSRFQETQYF
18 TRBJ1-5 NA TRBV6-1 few TGTGCCAGCAGCATGGTGGCACAGCAATTAGGAAGCAATCAGCCCCAGCATTTT CASSMVAQQLGSNQPQHF
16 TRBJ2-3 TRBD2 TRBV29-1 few TGCAGCGTTGAAATTCCTACTAGCGGGAGCGCAGATACGCAGTATTTT CSVEIPTSGSADTQYF
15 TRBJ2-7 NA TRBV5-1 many TGCGCCAGCAGCTTGGTCTCTGGTTTGACCTACGAGCAGTACTTC CASSLVSGLTYEQYF
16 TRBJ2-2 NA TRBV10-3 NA TGTGCCATCAGTGAACGAGGAGGGACGGGGACCGGGGAGCTGTTTTTT CAISERGGTGTGELFF
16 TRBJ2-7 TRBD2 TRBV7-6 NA TGTGCCAGCAGCTTAGCCGGGACTAGCGTCTCCTACGAGCAGTACTTC CASSLAGTSVSYEQYF
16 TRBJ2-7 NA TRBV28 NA TGTGCCAGCAGCCGTCCGCCGGGATACCGCTCCTACGAGCAGTACTTC CASSRPPGYRSYEQYF
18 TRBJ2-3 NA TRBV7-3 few TGTGCCAGCAGCTTAAGAGTGGGGTTACCTCCTAGCACAGATACGCAGTATTTT CASSLRVGLPPSTDTQYF
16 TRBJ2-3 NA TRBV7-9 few TGTGCCAGCAGCTCTAAACAGGGGGGGGACACAGATACGCAGTATTTT CASSSKQGGDTDTQYF
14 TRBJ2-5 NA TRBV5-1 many TGCGCCAGCAGCTTGCAGGGGGGCCAAGAGACCCAGTACTTC CASSLQGGQETQYF
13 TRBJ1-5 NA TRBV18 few TGTGCCAGCTCGGACGGATCCAATCAGCCCCAGCATTTT CASSDGSNQPQHF
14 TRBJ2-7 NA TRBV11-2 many TGTGCCAGCAGATTAAGGCGGGTCTCTAACGCGCAGTACTTC CASRLRRVSNAQYF
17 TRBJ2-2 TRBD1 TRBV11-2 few TGTGCCAGCAGCCCACCCCCGGGACAGGGCTCCACCGGGGAGCTGTTTTTT CASSPPPGQGSTGELFF
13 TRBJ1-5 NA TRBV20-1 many TGCAGTGCTAGTCTGTCAGCGAATCAGCCCCAGCATTTT CSASLSANQPQHF
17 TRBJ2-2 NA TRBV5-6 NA TGTGCCAGCAGCTCTCCGTCCTTCTCCCCTGCTAGCCGGGAGCTGTTTTTT CASSSPSFSPASRELFF
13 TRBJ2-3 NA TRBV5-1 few TGCGCCAGCAGCTTGCAGAGCACAGATACGCAGTATTTT CASSLQSTDTQYF
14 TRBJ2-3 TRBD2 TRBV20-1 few TGCAGTGCTTGGAAAAGCGGGATTGAAGATACGCAGTATTTT CSAWKSGIEDTQYF
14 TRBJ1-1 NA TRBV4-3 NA TGCGCCAGCAGCCGGCGGGGGGCTTACACTGAAGCTTTCTTT CASSRRGAYTEAFF
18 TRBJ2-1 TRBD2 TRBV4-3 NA TGCGCCAGCAGCCAAGATCTGGCGGGACTAGCGGATTACAATGAGCAGTTCTTC CASSQDLAGLADYNEQFF
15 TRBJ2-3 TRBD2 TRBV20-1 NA TGCAGTGCTAGCCTACCGGGACTAGCAAGAGATACGCAGTATTTT CSASLPGLARDTQYF